Shown below are 6 T cell receptor beta chains from a single sample sequenced in a study of cytomegalovirus exposure and HLA in healthy donors. Repertoires were generated with immunoSEQ multiplex PCR, while TCRdb's copy carries only in-frame clones and drops some. Found here are 200,000 to 250,000 clones, around nine tenths of them singletons; the top ten hold about 2%. Specimen: PBMCs. The receptors shown here come from a woman between 18 and 29 years old in good health and CMV-seropositive.

The chain has TRBV4-1 and TRBJ1-2; D call uncertain. Germline V CDR1 and CDR2: MGHRA, YSYEKL. The CDR3 has 15 residues. The V end was cut by 0 bases, the J end by 8 bases, with 16 bases between. CDR3 in amino acids: CASSQETPVEWGYTF. CDR3 sequence (DNA): TGCGCCAGCAGCCAAGAAACGCCGGTAGAGTGGGGCTACACCTTC.

V is TRBV27 and J is TRBJ2-1; maybe TRBD2 (6 bases). Looked up from germline, CDR1 is MNHEY and CDR2 is SMNVEV (reference sequence). This CDR3 region has 15 residues. The V end lost 6 bases, the J end lost 7 bases, and 19 bases lay between the germline ends. The CDR3 sequence is CASRPGTADYNEQFF. CDR3 nucleotide sequence: TGTGCCAGCAGGCCCGGGACGGCGGACTATAATGAGCAGTTCTTC.

The rearrangement joins TRBV4-1 to TRBJ2-1; possibly TRBD1 for D (6 bases). In germline, CDR1 is MGHRA, CDR2 YSYEKL. Trimming pared 2 bases from V and 0 bases from J, leaving 23 bases between. The CDR3 extends over 20 amino acids. CDR3 in DNA: TGCGCCAGCAGCCAACCCTTCGTGGGCCTCACAGGGAGCTCCTACAATGAGCAGTTCTTC. Protein: CASSQPFVGLTGSSYNEQFF.

CDR3 DNA: TGCGCCAGCGGGGAGGGCGGGAGTTACGAGCAGTACTTC. Translating it yields CASGEGGSYEQYF. The chain is built from TRBV10-2 and TRBJ2-7; 7 bases are shared with TRBD2. The CDR3 spans 13 residues. V lost 8 bases, J lost 4 bases, and 8 bases stayed unmatched. Germline-derived CDR1 and CDR2 are WSHSY and SAAADI.

J is TRBJ2-7 and V is TRBV5-4, with TRBD2 matching over 8 bases. The CDR3 totals 15 residues. From germline, CDR1 is SGHNT and CDR2 YYREEE (reference sequence). V shed 4 bases, J shed 5 bases, and the junction held 11 bases outside the gene matches. CDR3 sequence: CASSPVSGRGDEQYF. In DNA form, the CDR3 reads TGTGCCAGCAGCCCGGTCAGCGGGAGAGGCGACGAGCAGTACTTC.

This chain joins TRBV27 and TRBJ2-5, with 9 nucleotides matching TRBD2. Losses at the gene ends were 1 base for V and 5 bases for J; bases not matched to a gene: 5. Germline-derived CDR1 and CDR2 are MNHEY and SMNVEV (reference sequence). The CDR3 runs to 15 residues. The CDR3 loop reads CASSLLAGEWETQYF. The CDR3 coding sequence is TGTGCCAGCAGTTTATTAGCGGGAGAGTGGGAGACCCAGTACTTC.